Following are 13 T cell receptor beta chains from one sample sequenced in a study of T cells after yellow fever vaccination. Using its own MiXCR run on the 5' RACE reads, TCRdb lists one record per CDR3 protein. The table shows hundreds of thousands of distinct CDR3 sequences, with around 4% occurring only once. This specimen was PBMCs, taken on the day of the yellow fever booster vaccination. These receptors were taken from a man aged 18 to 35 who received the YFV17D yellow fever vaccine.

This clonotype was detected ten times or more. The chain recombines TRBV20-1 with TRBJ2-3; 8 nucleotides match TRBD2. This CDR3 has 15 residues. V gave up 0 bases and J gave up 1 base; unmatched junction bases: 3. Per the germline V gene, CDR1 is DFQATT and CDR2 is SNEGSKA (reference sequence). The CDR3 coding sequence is TGCAGTGCTAGAGATCGGCGGGGGGGCACAGATACGCAGTATTTT. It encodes CSARDRRGGTDTQYF.

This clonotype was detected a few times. The CDR3 loop is CASSLASGGPYEQYF. CDR3 DNA sequence: TGTGCCAGCAGCTTGGCTAGCGGGGGGCCCTACGAGCAGTACTTC. The chain combines TRBV5-4 with TRBJ2-7, with 11 bases aligning to TRBD2. The germline V gene encodes CDR1 SGHNT and CDR2 YYREEE (reference sequence). V dropped 0 bases and J dropped 2; count of bases not matched to a gene: 1. CDR3 size: 15 residues.

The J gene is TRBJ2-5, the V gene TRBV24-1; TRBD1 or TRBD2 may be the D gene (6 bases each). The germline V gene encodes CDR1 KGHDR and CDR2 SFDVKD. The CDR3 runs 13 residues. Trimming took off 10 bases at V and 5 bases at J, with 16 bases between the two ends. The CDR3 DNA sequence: TGTGCCACAAGGGGGGCAGGGGTGGAGACCCAGTACTTC. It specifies CATRGAGVETQYF.

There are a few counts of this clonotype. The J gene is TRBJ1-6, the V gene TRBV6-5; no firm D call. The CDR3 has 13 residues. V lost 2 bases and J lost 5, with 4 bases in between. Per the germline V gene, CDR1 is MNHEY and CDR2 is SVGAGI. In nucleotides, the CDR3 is TGTGCCAGCAGTTACGGAGATAATTCACCCCTCCACTTT. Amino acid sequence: CASSYGDNSPLHF.

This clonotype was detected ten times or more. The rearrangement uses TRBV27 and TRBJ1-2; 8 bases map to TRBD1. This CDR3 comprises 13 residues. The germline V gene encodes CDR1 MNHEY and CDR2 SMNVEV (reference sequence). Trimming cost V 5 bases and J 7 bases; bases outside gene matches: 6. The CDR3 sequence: CASSMGTGGGYTF. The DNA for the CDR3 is TGTGCCAGCAGTATGGGGACAGGTGGTGGCTACACCTTC.

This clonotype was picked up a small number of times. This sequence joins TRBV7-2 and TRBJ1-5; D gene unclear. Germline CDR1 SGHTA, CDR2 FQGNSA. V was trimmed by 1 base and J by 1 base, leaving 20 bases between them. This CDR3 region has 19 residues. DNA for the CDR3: TGTGCCAGCAGCTTAGGCCCAAGGACGGGGATTACGAGCAATCAGCCCCAGCATTTT. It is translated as CASSLGPRTGITSNQPQHF.

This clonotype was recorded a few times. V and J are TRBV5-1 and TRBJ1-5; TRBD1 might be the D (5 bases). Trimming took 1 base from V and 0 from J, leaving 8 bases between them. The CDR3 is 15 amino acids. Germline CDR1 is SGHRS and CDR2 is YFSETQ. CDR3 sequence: CASSLRGDSNQPQHF. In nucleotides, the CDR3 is TGCGCCAGCAGCTTGAGGGGAGATAGCAATCAGCCCCAGCATTTT. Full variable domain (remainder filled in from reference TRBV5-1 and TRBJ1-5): KAGVTQTPRYLIKTRGQQVTLSCSPISGHRSVSWYQQTPGQGLQFLFEYFSETQRNKGNFPGRFSGRQFSNSRSEMNVSTLELGDSALYLCASSLRGDSNQPQHFGDGTRLSIL.

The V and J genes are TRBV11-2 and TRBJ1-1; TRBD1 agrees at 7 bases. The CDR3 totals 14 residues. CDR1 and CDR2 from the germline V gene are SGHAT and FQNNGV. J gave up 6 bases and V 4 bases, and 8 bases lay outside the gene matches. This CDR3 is CASSSPRGGPEAFF. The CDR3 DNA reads TGTGCCAGCAGCTCCCCCAGGGGGGGTCCTGAAGCTTTCTTT.

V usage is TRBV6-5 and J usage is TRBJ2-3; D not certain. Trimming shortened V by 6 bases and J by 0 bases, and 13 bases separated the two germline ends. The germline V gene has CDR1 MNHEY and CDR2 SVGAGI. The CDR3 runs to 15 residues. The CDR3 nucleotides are TGTGCCAGCAGCATCGTTGCCGGGAGCACAGATACGCAGTATTTT. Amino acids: CASSIVAGSTDTQYF.

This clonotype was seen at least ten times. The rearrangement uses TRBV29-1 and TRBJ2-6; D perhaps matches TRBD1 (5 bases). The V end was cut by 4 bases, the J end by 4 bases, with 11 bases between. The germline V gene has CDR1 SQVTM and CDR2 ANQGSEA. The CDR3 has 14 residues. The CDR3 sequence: CSVGQGVGANVLTF. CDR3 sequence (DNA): TGCAGCGTTGGACAAGGGGTCGGGGCCAACGTCCTGACTTTC.

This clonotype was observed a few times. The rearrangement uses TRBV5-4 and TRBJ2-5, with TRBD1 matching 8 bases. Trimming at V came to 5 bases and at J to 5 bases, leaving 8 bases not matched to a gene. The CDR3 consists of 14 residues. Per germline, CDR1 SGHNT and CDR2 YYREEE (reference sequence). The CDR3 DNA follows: TGTGCCAGCAGTTTCCAGGGGGCGGTTGAGACCCAGTACTTC. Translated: CASSFQGAVETQYF.

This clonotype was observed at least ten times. For the CDR3, the DNA is TGTGCCAGCAGCCTCGGGACAGGGGCAGGGCAGCCCCAGCATTTT. Translated, it gives CASSLGTGAGQPQHF. The chain joins TRBV7-9 to TRBJ1-5, with 10 bases identical to TRBD1. The junction had 8 bases not matched to a gene; V was cut back by 5 bases and J by 7 bases. The V gene's germline CDR1 is SEHNR and CDR2 FQNEAQ (reference sequence). This CDR3 comprises 15 residues.

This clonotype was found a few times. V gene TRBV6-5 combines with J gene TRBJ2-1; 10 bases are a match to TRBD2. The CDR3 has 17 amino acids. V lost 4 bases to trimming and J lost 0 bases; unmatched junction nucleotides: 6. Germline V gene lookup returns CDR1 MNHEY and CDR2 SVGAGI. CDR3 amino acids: CASSSPSGGRSYNEQFF. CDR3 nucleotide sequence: TGTGCCAGCAGTTCCCCTAGCGGGGGACGCTCCTACAATGAGCAGTTCTTC.